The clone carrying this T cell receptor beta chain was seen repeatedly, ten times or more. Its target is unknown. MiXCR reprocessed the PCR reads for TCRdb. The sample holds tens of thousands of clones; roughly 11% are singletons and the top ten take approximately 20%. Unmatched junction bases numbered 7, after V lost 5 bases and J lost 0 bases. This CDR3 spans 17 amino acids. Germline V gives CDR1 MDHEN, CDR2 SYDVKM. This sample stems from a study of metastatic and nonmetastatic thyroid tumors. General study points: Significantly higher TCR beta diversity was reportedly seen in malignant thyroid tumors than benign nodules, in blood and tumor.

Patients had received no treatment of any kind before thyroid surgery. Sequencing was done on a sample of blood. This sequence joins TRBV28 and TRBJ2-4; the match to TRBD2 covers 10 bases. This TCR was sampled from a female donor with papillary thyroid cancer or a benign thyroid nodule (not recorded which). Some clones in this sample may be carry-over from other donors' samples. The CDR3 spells CASSTTGLAVAKNIQYF. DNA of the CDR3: TGTGCCAGCAGTACGACCGGACTAGCGGTAGCCAAAAACATTCAGTACTTC. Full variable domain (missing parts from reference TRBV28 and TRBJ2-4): DVKVTQSSRYLVKRTGEKVFLECVQDMDHENMFWYRQDPGLGLRLIYFSYDVKMKEKGDIPEGYSVSREKKERFSLILESASTNQTSMYLCASSTTGLAVAKNIQYFGAGTRLSVL.